Following are 4 T cell receptor beta chains from one sample sequenced in a study of radiation and T cells in renal cell carcinoma (dated by TCRdb to between 2020 and 2021). Libraries came from the immunoSEQ multiplex PCR assay. The table was pulled from immuneACCESS by TCRdb, which kept in-frame rearrangements only. Such tables lose some clones; where checked, under half of the loss comes from unresolved V genes, and the rest has no known cause. For this sample the table gives some 72,000 clones, of which about 81% were detected only once. Less than 7% of the sample lies in the top ten. The sample's time point label, decoded: blood 2 weeks post-SBRT. The treatment or condition label, read with the paper, signifies: 15 Gy SBRT to primary tumor, nephrectomy 4 weeks later. The source material was blood, sampled from a patient whose treatment included radiotherapy and nephrectomy. The receptors here all came from a man between 60 and 75 years old with renal cell carcinoma.

This clone was seen once. The chain uses TRBV5-1 and TRBJ1-2; 8 positions agree with TRBD1. Germline V CDR1 and CDR2: SGHRS, YFSETQ. V shed 4 bases and J 1 base; nucleotides not matched to a gene: 6. This CDR3 is 15 amino acids long. The CDR3 DNA sequence: TGCGCCAGCAGCGGGACAGGTCTAGATAACTATGGCTACACCTTC. Residues: CASSGTGLDNYGYTF.

In this sample, this clone turned up a few times. The V call is TRBV28, the J call TRBJ1-5; D is unclear. The CDR3 spans 12 residues. V lost 4 bases, J lost 5 bases, and 6 bases lay in between. Germline loops: CDR1 MDHEN, CDR2 SYDVKM. For the CDR3, the DNA is TGTGCCAGCAGTTATGACGATCAGCCCCAGCATTTT. Translation: CASSYDDQPQHF.

The chain's CDR3 is CASSPNQGETQYF. CDR3 in DNA: TGTGCCAGCTCACCAAATCAGGGCGAGACCCAGTACTTC. The V and J genes are TRBV18 and TRBJ2-5; possibly TRBD1 for D (5 bases). The length of the CDR3 is 13 residues. V lost 2 bases, J lost 5 bases, and 9 bases lay in between. Per germline, CDR1 KGHSH and CDR2 LQKENI.

This clone was picked up a small number of times. CDR3 residues: CASSYLPSRQAYEQYF. For the CDR3, the DNA is TGTGCCAGCAGTTACTTACCCTCTCGGCAGGCCTACGAGCAGTACTTC. The chain uses TRBV6-6 and TRBJ2-7; D unresolved. V was trimmed by 1 base and J by 2 bases, leaving 15 bases between them. From germline, CDR1 is MNHNY and CDR2 SVGAGI (reference sequence). CDR3 length: 16 residues.